This TCR beta chain originates from a study of CD8 T cells in Susac syndrome. Looked up from germline, CDR1 is SQVTM and CDR2 is ANQGSEA. The CDR3 is made up of 13 amino acids. Between the trimmed V and J ends, which lost 3 bases and 3 bases, there was a span of 8 bases. Random hexamers were used to reverse transcribe an amount of roughly 0.5 to 1 ug RNA. Coverage of TCR beta CDR3 amplification by immunoSEQ multiplex PCR extended to 54 Vbeta and 13 Jbeta. TCRdb independently ran MiXCR on the immunoSEQ multiplex PCR reads; one entry per CDR3 protein. This sample has approximately 120,000 distinct CDR3 sequences; about 96% occur once, and the top ten carry 0.096%.

This clonotype originated in a human donor in good health. Sequenced sample: CD4+ T cells from PBMCs. The chain carries TRBV29-1 and TRBJ2-2; D possibly corresponds to TRBD1 (5 bases). CDR3: CSVDPGYTGELFF. The DNA for the CDR3 is TGCAGCGTTGACCCAGGGTACACCGGGGAGCTGTTTTTT.